What follows are 22 T cell receptor beta chains derived from one specimen sequenced in a study of T-cell reconstitution after alpha-beta-depleted transplantation in children. Preparation of the TCRbeta library was carried out with unique molecular identifiers. One entry per CDR3 protein results from TCRdb running MiXCR on the PCR reads. The data hold approximately 400,000 distinct CDR3 sequences, with around 15% observed a single time. The source was PBMCs, mostly from graft donor cells, collected 360 days after TCRalphabeta/CD19-depleted stem cell transplant. Receptors were obtained from a boy in the first two years of life who had a stem cell transplant for Wiskott-Aldrich syndrome, so the T cells may come from the graft donor.

V usage is TRBV6-1 and J usage is TRBJ2-1; the D gene could be TRBD1 or TRBD2 (5 bases each). The CDR3 is made up of 14 amino acids. The germline V gene encodes CDR1 MNHNS and CDR2 SASEGT. Between the trimmed V and J ends, which lost 11 bases and 2 bases, there was a span of 16 bases. CDR3 coding DNA: TGTGCCGGGGGTCAGGGCCTGCCCTACAATGAGCAGTTCTTC. This translates into CAGGQGLPYNEQFF.

The J gene is TRBJ2-5, the V gene TRBV20-1; D possibly matches TRBD1 or TRBD2 (7 bases each). The CDR3 runs 13 residues. Germline CDR1 reads DFQATT; CDR2 reads SNEGSKA (reference sequence). V lost 6 bases to trimming and J lost 7 bases, with 18 bases between them. The CDR3 sequence is CSAQLGRGGTQYF. The CDR3 nucleotides read TGCAGTGCCCAACTGGGCAGGGGGGGGACCCAGTACTTC.

The genes are TRBV30 and TRBJ2-7; D gene ambiguous. The length of the CDR3 is 10 residues. Per germline, CDR1 GTSNPN and CDR2 SVGIG (reference sequence). V dropped 8 bases and J dropped 4 bases, with 9 bases sitting between them. The CDR3 loop reads CAVQLYEQYF. The CDR3 DNA is TGTGCCGTACAGCTTTACGAGCAGTACTTC.

This clonotype has only a few counts. This rearrangement joins TRBV10-3 to TRBJ2-3; D is perhaps TRBD1 or TRBD2 (5 bases each). Germline CDR1 and CDR2: ENHRY and SYGVKD. The CDR3 has 15 residues. V lost 8 bases to trimming and J lost 0 bases, with 15 bases between them. CDR3 protein: CAIGAGGDSTDTQYF. CDR3 nucleotides: TGTGCCATCGGGGCGGGCGGTGACAGCACAGATACGCAGTATTTT.

The J gene is TRBJ2-2, the V gene TRBV11-2; tentatively, D is TRBD1 (5 bases). The germline gives CDR1 SGHAT, CDR2 FQNNGV. V was pared by 5 bases and J by 4 bases, with 20 bases between. The CDR3 contains 17 residues. CDR3 loop: CASSPITPPGPTGELFF. The CDR3 nucleotides read TGTGCCAGCAGCCCCATTACCCCCCCAGGGCCCACCGGGGAGCTGTTTTTT.

This sequence joins TRBV18 and TRBJ1-3; no reliable D call. The CDR3 covers 15 residues. Trimming pared 0 bases from V and 0 bases from J, leaving 6 bases between. Germline CDR1 and CDR2: KGHSH and LQKENI. CDR3 nucleotides: TGTGCCAGCTCACCACCGGTCAGCTCTGGAAACACCATATATTTT. This codes for CASSPPVSSGNTIYF. Looking up the rest from reference TRBV18 and TRBJ1-3 gives the full variable domain: NAGVMQNPRHLVRRRGQEARLRCSPMKGHSHVYWYRQLPEEGLKFMVYLQKENIIDESGMPKERFSAEFPKEGPSILRIQQVVRGDSAAYFCASSPPVSSGNTIYFGEGSWLTVV.

J is TRBJ2-1 and V is TRBV15; unclear D gene. Trimming removed 3 bases from V and 9 bases from J, with 12 bases in between. The CDR3 totals 13 residues. From germline, CDR1 is LNHNV and CDR2 YYDKDF (reference sequence). The DNA for the CDR3 is TGTGCCACCAGCAGCGCATTTTTGGGTGAGCAGTTCTTC. Translation: CATSSAFLGEQFF.

This chain joins TRBV4-1 and TRBJ2-3; 11 bases are a match to TRBD2. The CDR3 length is 15 residues. The V segment lost 0 bases and the J segment 8 bases; nucleotides outside the gene matches: 4. The germline V gene encodes CDR1 MGHRA and CDR2 YSYEKL. The CDR3 bases are TGCGCCAGCAGCCAAGATAGCGGGGGGGCCCCTACGCAGTATTTT. Translation: CASSQDSGGAPTQYF.

This chain joins TRBV10-3 and TRBJ2-6; 10 bases agree with TRBD2. The CDR3 runs 19 residues. Germline V gives CDR1 ENHRY, CDR2 SYGVKD. Trimming cost V 4 bases and J 0 bases; bases outside gene matches: 9. The CDR3, as DNA: TGTGCCATCAGTGGGGGTCCGGGACTAGCGAACTCTGGGGCCAACGTCCTGACTTTC. Its protein is CAISGGPGLANSGANVLTF.

This clonotype was observed at least ten times. The chain combines TRBV12-3 or TRBV12-4 with TRBJ2-5; D is unclear. Deletions cut 4 bases from V and 5 bases from J, with 5 bases between. The CDR3 runs 11 residues. CDR3 sequence reads: CASSSRETQYF. The DNA of the CDR3 is TGTGCCAGCAGTTCCCGGGAGACCCAGTACTTC.

The chain carries TRBV7-9 and TRBJ2-1; TRBD2 matches 7 bases. The CDR3 has 13 residues. Germline lookup yields CDR1 SEHNR and CDR2 FQNEAQ (reference sequence). Trimming at V came to 5 bases and at J to 9 bases, leaving 7 bases not matched to a gene. CDR3 nucleotide sequence: TGTGCCAGCAGCGATACTAGCGCTGGTGAGCAGTTCTTC. Translation: CASSDTSAGEQFF.

This chain connects TRBV20-1 to TRBJ2-3; TRBD2 agrees at 7 bases. V lost 0 bases to trimming and J lost 2 bases; unmatched junction nucleotides: 14. The CDR3 consists of 18 residues. Germline lookup yields CDR1 DFQATT and CDR2 SNEGSKA (reference sequence). CDR3: CSARDFPGTKDHTDTQYF. The CDR3 DNA is TGCAGTGCTAGAGATTTCCCCGGGACTAAGGACCACACAGATACGCAGTATTTT.

The V gene is TRBV20-1, the J gene TRBJ1-5; D might be TRBD1 (5 bases). This CDR3 region has 14 residues. Trimming cost V 3 bases and J 5 bases, with 14 bases left between them. Germline CDR1 is DFQATT and CDR2 is SNEGSKA (reference sequence). The chain's CDR3 is CSASGTPEDQPQHF. As DNA, the CDR3 is TGCAGTGCTAGCGGGACCCCCGAGGATCAGCCCCAGCATTTT.

This clonotype was seen once. This likely comes from a read error, as the CDR3 has no conserved phenylalanine or tryptophan at its end. This chain joins TRBV20-1 and TRBJ2-5; TRBD2 aligns across 11 bases. Trimming cost V 3 bases and J 5 bases; bases outside gene matches: 11. This CDR3 contains 16 residues. Germline V gives CDR1 DFQATT, CDR2 SNEGSKA (reference sequence). CDR3 amino acids: CSASSASGRLEETQYL. CDR3 in DNA: TGCAGTGCTAGTAGCGCTAGCGGGAGGTTGGAGGAGACCCAGTACCTC.

In this sample, this clonotype turned up a few times. The chain joins TRBV20-1 to TRBJ2-7; D remains unclear. The CDR3 is 12 residues long. V lost 5 bases and J lost 2, with 10 bases in between. Germline lookup yields CDR1 DFQATT and CDR2 SNEGSKA (reference sequence). The CDR3 here is CSAPDRTYEQYF. In DNA, the CDR3 is TGCAGTGCTCCGGACCGAACCTACGAGCAGTACTTC.

This clonotype was observed a handful of times. The chain carries TRBV29-1 and TRBJ2-3, with D unresolved. Trimming pared 1 base from V and 7 bases from J, leaving 12 bases between. CDR1 is SQVTM and CDR2 is ANQGSEA in the germline V gene. This CDR3 region has 13 residues. This CDR3 reads CSVEGGSKNTQYF. CDR3 DNA sequence: TGCAGCGTTGAAGGGGGAAGCAAAAATACGCAGTATTTT.

Only a few counts were recorded for this clonotype. CDR3 sequence (DNA): TGCGCCAGCAGCTTCTCTCGCGGGGGGCCCGATGAGCAGTTCTTC. This gives the protein CASSFSRGGPDEQFF. J is TRBJ2-1 and V is TRBV5-1, with 8 positions matching TRBD2. The germline V gene encodes CDR1 SGHRS and CDR2 YFSETQ. Germline trimming cut 2 bases from V and 8 bases from J; bases unmatched to any gene: 9. This CDR3 comprises 15 residues.

The chain carries TRBV12-5 and TRBJ2-3; 7 nucleotides match TRBD1. The germline gives CDR1 LGHNT, CDR2 FRNRAP. Unmatched junction bases numbered 9, after V lost 6 bases and J lost 3 bases. The CDR3 length is 15 residues. CDR3 in DNA: TGTGCTAGTGGACTCCGGGACAGTGTGACAGATACGCAGTATTTT. This gives the protein CASGLRDSVTDTQYF.

The V call is TRBV10-3, the J call TRBJ2-5; TRBD2 might be the D (6 bases). The CDR3 is made up of 14 amino acids. Germline lookup yields CDR1 ENHRY and CDR2 SYGVKD. Trimming pared 11 bases from V and 5 bases from J, leaving 21 bases between. Written as DNA, the CDR3 is TGTGCCTCTAGCCAGACCCTAGCGTCGGAGACCCAGTACTTC. This sequence encodes CASSQTLASETQYF.

This sequence joins TRBV6-1 and TRBJ1-4; the D is unclear. The CDR3 runs 15 residues. V gave up 6 bases and J gave up 8 bases, with 19 bases separating them. CDR1 and CDR2 (germline): MNHNS, SASEGT. The CDR3 protein is CASRRTGAGNEKLFF. Written as DNA, the CDR3 is TGTGCCAGCAGACGCACGGGAGCGGGGAACGAAAAACTGTTTTTT.

This chain joins TRBV3-1 and TRBJ2-3; D gene uncertain. Trimming stripped 2 bases from V and 6 bases from J, with 15 bases between. The germline V gene has CDR1 LGHDT and CDR2 YNNKEL (reference sequence). This CDR3 is built from 15 residues. The CDR3 reads CASSQRPIPPDTQYF. The CDR3 DNA reads TGTGCCAGCAGCCAACGTCCTATCCCACCGGATACGCAGTATTTT.

The chain employs TRBV13 and TRBJ1-2; D possibly corresponds to TRBD1 (6 bases). V lost 4 bases to trimming and J lost 4 bases, with 19 bases between them. This CDR3 is 16 amino acids long. Germline V gives CDR1 PRHDT, CDR2 FYEKMQ (reference sequence). For the CDR3, the DNA is TGTGCCAGCAGCTATCAGGGGCTTGGTCTAATCTATGGCTACACCTTC. Amino acids: CASSYQGLGLIYGYTF.